Below, one TCR beta chain is given with its context. Its antigen is not known. The repertoire was sequenced with immunoSEQ multiplex PCR; TCRdb's copy has only in-frame clones and lacks some. The table shows 350,000 to 400,000 clones, with about nine tenths occurring only once. This sample is part of a study of Ad26.COV2.S vaccination and SARS-CoV-2 variants. Study-wide context: Once or twice, 56 days apart, Ad26.COV2.S was delivered intramuscularly. Whole-study findings and limits: Vaccine recipients showed a spike-specific TCR breadth that was higher than in placebo recipients.

As to treatment: 19 received Ad26.COV2.S at low or high dose, single or two shots; about 5 received placebo; per-sample allocation not given. Specimens were obtained on day 63 following the first vaccine or placebo injection. In Boston, the donor was an adult between 18-55 years of age. Ad26 vector vaccine expressed Wuhan-strain SARS-CoV-2 spike. Germline CDR1 MNHEY, CDR2 SMNVEV (reference sequence). The CDR3 has 13 residues. The V segment lost 10 bases and the J segment 7 bases; nucleotides outside the gene matches: 6. The chain is built from TRBV27 and TRBJ1-5, with 11 bases that match TRBD1. This clonotype was obtained from a person between 18 and 60 years old who received the Ad26.COV2.S COVID-19 vaccine or a placebo. The sequencing used peripheral blood, collected in a trial of Ad26.COV2.S vaccine versus placebo. For the CDR3, the DNA is TGTGCCACCGCACGGGACAGGGGGCAGCCCCAGCATTTT. Protein sequence: CATARDRGQPQHF.